Listed below are T cell receptor beta chains from one sample, sequenced in a study of OX40 agonist ivuxolimab in advanced cancers. Clones were read by immunoSEQ multiplex PCR, and TCRdb kept only the in-frame ones, dropping some. The profile shows approximately 50,000 clones, around 80% of them singletons. Source: CD4+ or CD8+ T cells sorted from blood, taken in a trial of the OX40 agonist ivuxolimab. The receptor source for this set is an adult with an advanced solid tumor such as melanoma, head and neck, liver or kidney cancer. Each CDR3 is given with its conserved first and last residue. Fields, in order: clone size, V gene, J gene, D gene, CDR3 DNA, CDR3 protein. D genes are given only for firm matches. Some rows have no size entry. The others give once, few or many, or a class for an expanded clone.

-	TRBV29-1	TRBJ2-1	TRBD2	TGCAGCGTTGATAGCGGGAGTCCCAATGAGCAGTTCTTC	CSVDSGSPNEQFF
-	TRBV11-2	TRBJ2-7	-	TGTGCCAGCAGCTTAACCCAGGGGCTCGCGTACGAGCAGTACTTC	CASSLTQGLAYEQYF
-	TRBV7-2	TRBJ1-1	-	TGTGCCAGCAGCTTAGCCAGGAACACTGAAGCTTTCTTT	CASSLARNTEAFF
-	TRBV11-2	TRBJ2-2	-	TGTGCCAGCAGCTTAGATCTCACCGGGGAGCTGTTTTTT	CASSLDLTGELFF
-	TRBV15	TRBJ1-2	-	TGTGCCACCAGCTCCCGGACAACTCGACATGGCTACACCTTC	CATSSRTTRHGYTF
-	TRBV18	TRBJ2-7	TRBD1	TGTGCCAGCTCACCGGCGACAGGGGAAATGGGGGAGCAGTACTTC	CASSPATGEMGEQYF
-	TRBV5-1	TRBJ2-1	TRBD2	TGCGCCAGCAGCTCGTGGACTAGCGGGAACTACAATGAGCAGTTCTTC	CASSSWTSGNYNEQFF
few	TRBV5-1	TRBJ2-7	-	TGCGCCAGCAGCTTGGACCCCTCTCTCGAGCAGTACTTC	CASSLDPSLEQYF
-	TRBV6-4	TRBJ2-1	TRBD2	TGTGCCAGCAGTCGGTCTAGCGGGGTATTTCGCGACAATGAGCAGTTCTTC	CASSRSSGVFRDNEQFF
-	TRBV27	TRBJ1-2	TRBD1	TGTGCCAGCAGTTTATCCCCAGGGGGCTCCGGTGGCTACACCTTC	CASSLSPGGSGGYTF
-	TRBV6-1	TRBJ2-4	-	TGTGCCAGCGGCGGAAGTGGGGCCAAAAACATTCAGTACTTC	CASGGSGAKNIQYF
once	TRBV5-4	TRBJ2-3	-	TGTGCCAGCAGCCTCGGACAGACAGATACGCAGTATTTT	CASSLGQTDTQYF
-	TRBV5-6	TRBJ1-1	TRBD1	TGTGCCAGCAGCTTGGACAGGGGGAGTGAAGCTTTCTTT	CASSLDRGSEAFF
-	TRBV18	TRBJ1-4	TRBD1	TGTGCCAGCTCACCGGAGGGACAGGGCCTTCGGGGGGAAAAACTGTTTTTT	CASSPEGQGLRGEKLFF
-	TRBV5-4	TRBJ2-1	TRBD1	TGTGCCAGCAGCGAACGGGACAGAATCTACAATGAGCAGTTCTTC	CASSERDRIYNEQFF
-	TRBV7-6	TRBJ2-5	TRBD2	TGTGCCAGCAGCTTAGGACTAGCTCAAGAGACCCAGTACTTC	CASSLGLAQETQYF
-	TRBV7-9	TRBJ1-1	TRBD1	TGTGCCAGCAGCTTACAAATCGGACAGGGGGGAAACACTGAAGCTTTCTTT	CASSLQIGQGGNTEAFF
-	TRBV5-1	TRBJ1-1	TRBD1	TGCGCCAGCAGCCCGGGACAGGGGCCGAACACTGAAGCTTTCTTT	CASSPGQGPNTEAFF
-	TRBV6-5	TRBJ2-1	-	TGTGCCAGCAGTTTCCTTAATGAGCAGTTCTTC	CASSFLNEQFF
-	TRBV28	TRBJ2-2	TRBD1	TGTGCCAGCCTTGTCCCTCCGGGACAGGGGGACACCGGGGAGCTGTTTTTT	CASLVPPGQGDTGELFF
-	TRBV7-9	TRBJ1-4	TRBD1	TGTGCCAGCAGCTTAGCTCAGGGGGCTAATGAAAAACTGTTTTTT	CASSLAQGANEKLFF
-	TRBV7-7	TRBJ2-1	-	TGTGCCAGCAGCTTAACAACTAGCTTCCCTAATGAGCAGTTCTTC	CASSLTTSFPNEQFF
once	TRBV6-1	TRBJ2-7	-	TGTGCCAGCAGCTTATCGAGCGGCCGCCAGTACTTC	CASSLSSGRQYF
many	TRBV5-1	TRBJ1-1	-	TGCGCCAGCAGCTCTCGGACAGTTATGAACACTGAAGCTTTCTTT	CASSSRTVMNTEAFF
-	TRBV6-6	TRBJ2-7	TRBD1	TGTGCCAGCAGTTACGGGGGGACAGGGCCCTACGAGCAGTACTTC	CASSYGGTGPYEQYF
-	TRBV9	TRBJ1-1	-	TGTGCCAGCAGCGCTCGACAGTCCCTGAACACTGAAGCTTTCTTT	CASSARQSLNTEAFF
-	TRBV6-5	TRBJ1-4	TRBD1	TGTGCCAGCAGTAAATCGGGACAGGGGTATGAAAAACTGTTTTTT	CASSKSGQGYEKLFF
-	TRBV6-5	TRBJ2-3	TRBD2	TGTGCCAGCAGTTACATAGCGGGGTACACGCAGTATTTT	CASSYIAGYTQYF
-	TRBV7-2	TRBJ2-5	TRBD2	TGTGCCAGCAGCTTAACACGGGGGGGAGAGACCCAGTACTTC	CASSLTRGGETQYF
-	TRBV14	TRBJ1-2	-	TGTGCCAGCAGCCAAGATTCCAGGGTAGTAGGCTACACCTTC	CASSQDSRVVGYTF
-	TRBV5-1	TRBJ2-4	TRBD2	TGCGCCAGCAGCTCCGGAGCGGGAGCGGGAGACATTCAGTACTTC	CASSSGAGAGDIQYF
-	TRBV10-1	TRBJ2-1	-	TGCGCCAGCAGTGAGTGGGGGGGACAATCTGATGAGCAGTTCTTC	CASSEWGGQSDEQFF
-	TRBV5-6	TRBJ1-3	-	TGTGCCAGCAGGCCGAGGGGGGCTGGAAACACCATATATTTT	CASRPRGAGNTIYF
-	TRBV4-2	TRBJ1-5	TRBD1	TGTGCCAGCAGCCAAGACGGGACAGGGAGCAATCAGCCCCAGCATTTT	CASSQDGTGSNQPQHF
-	TRBV15	TRBJ1-1	-	TGTGCCACCAGCAGAACGGTGGGCAGGCCTGATGAAGCTTTCTTT	CATSRTVGRPDEAFF
-	TRBV6-6	TRBJ1-5	-	TGTGCCAGCACCCAGGGTGGAGGGAACAATCAGCCCCAGCATTTT	CASTQGGGNNQPQHF
-	TRBV28	TRBJ2-2	-	TGTGTCGGGATTTCTAACACCGGGGAGCTGTTTTTT	CVGISNTGELFF
-	TRBV11-2	TRBJ1-1	-	TGTGCCAGCAGCCCGACAACGAACACTGAAGCTTTCTTT	CASSPTTNTEAFF
once	TRBV5-1	TRBJ1-1	TRBD1	TGCGCCAGCAGCTTTATGACAGGGAGCACTGAAGCTTTCTTT	CASSFMTGSTEAFF
-	TRBV10-1	TRBJ2-3	-	TGCGCCAGCAGTGAAGACTTCTTGGATACGCAGTATTTT	CASSEDFLDTQYF
-	TRBV15	TRBJ1-3	-	TGTGCCACCAGCAGAGCTACAGTTAGCTCTGGAAACACCATATATTTT	CATSRATVSSGNTIYF
-	TRBV5-1	TRBJ1-4	-	TGCGCCAGCAGCGAACAGGCAACTAATGAAAAACTGTTTTTT	CASSEQATNEKLFF